The 30 T cell receptor beta chains presented below share a single source sample, sequenced in a study of T-cell memory formation after mild COVID-19. TCRdb re-called the 5' RACE reads with MiXCR, one entry per CDR3 protein. The table lists some 440,000 distinct CDR3 sequences, around 27% of them singletons. Sequencing was done on a sample of PBMCs or a T cell subset sorted from them (not recorded which). These receptors came from an adult woman who had mild COVID-19 (a few samples of this study predate the infection). Cell type and time point are not known.

This clonotype was seen only a few times. The V gene is TRBV30, the J gene TRBJ2-5; D unresolved. This CDR3 spans 11 amino acids. Germline values: CDR1 GTSNPN, CDR2 SVGIG (reference sequence). V was cut by 5 bases and J by 1 base, with 5 bases left in between. The CDR3 DNA reads TGTGCCTGGGTGGGCCAAGAGACCCAGTACTTC. Translation gives CAWVGQETQYF.

There are many counts of this clonotype. V gene TRBV7-9 combines with J gene TRBJ2-1, with a tentative D call TRBD2 (5 bases). The CDR3 has 13 residues. The germline V and J ends were trimmed by 4 bases and 7 bases, with 11 bases remaining between them. Germline V gene data show CDR1 as SEHNR and CDR2 as FQNEAQ (reference sequence). The DNA for the CDR3 is TGTGCCAGCAGCTATAGGAGGAGGAATGAGCAGTTCTTC. It translates to CASSYRRRNEQFF.

In its sample, this clonotype was seen a few times. The chain joins TRBV5-1 to TRBJ2-1; 10 bases fit TRBD2. The CDR3 covers 15 residues. J was trimmed by 6 bases and V by 2 bases; bases with no gene match: 5. Germline CDR1 and CDR2: SGHRS and YFSETQ. CDR3 DNA: TGCGCCAGCAGCTTTACTAGCGGGGCCCCCAATGAGCAGTTCTTC. It is translated as CASSFTSGAPNEQFF.

The chain recombines TRBV12-3 or TRBV12-4 with TRBJ2-2, with no clear D. CDR3 length: 15 residues. V lost 7 bases and J 0 bases, leaving 12 bases between the germline ends. The CDR3 DNA reads as TGTGCCAGCACTTTGCAGGACGCGAACACCGGGGAGCTGTTTTTT. Residues: CASTLQDANTGELFF.

The chain employs TRBV6-6 and TRBJ2-4; D may be TRBD2 (6 bases). The germline gives CDR1 MNHNY, CDR2 SVGAGI (reference sequence). With 0 bases removed from V and 3 bases from J, the gap between germline ends came to 12 bases. The CDR3 is 16 amino acids. The CDR3 is CASSYSPQGGKNIQYF. Here the CDR3 DNA reads TGTGCCAGCAGTTACTCGCCCCAGGGAGGCAAAAACATTCAGTACTTC.

V and J are TRBV12-3 or TRBV12-4 and TRBJ2-7; TRBD2 matches at 12 bases. With V trimmed by 6 bases and J by 7 bases, 13 bases remained unmatched. The CDR3 totals 16 residues. For the CDR3, the DNA is TGTGCCAGCAGCTTCCTAGCGGGGGGGAACCCCAAGGAGCAGTACTTC. Protein product: CASSFLAGGNPKEQYF.

The CDR3 sequence is CAWRAGRTTDTQYF. CDR3 coding DNA: TGTGCCTGGAGGGCGGGCCGCACCACAGATACGCAGTATTTT. The V gene is TRBV30, the J gene TRBJ2-3, with D possibly TRBD2 on 5 matching bases. The V gene lost 3 bases and the J gene lost 2 bases, with 12 bases spanning the gap. The CDR3 has 14 residues. CDR1 is GTSNPN and CDR2 is SVGIG in the germline V gene (reference sequence).

The CDR3 bases are TGCGCCAGCAGCCAAGGGAGTTTGTTAGCTGAAGCTTTCTTT. It specifies CASSQGSLLAEAFF. The J gene is TRBJ1-1, the V gene TRBV4-1; D is uncertain. The V gene lost 1 base and the J gene lost 6 bases, with 12 bases spanning the gap. CDR1 is MGHRA and CDR2 is YSYEKL in the germline V gene. The CDR3 totals 14 residues.

V is TRBV7-9 and J is TRBJ1-6; 8 bases fit TRBD1. Germline V gives CDR1 SEHNR, CDR2 FQNEAQ (reference sequence). The length of the CDR3 is 15 residues. The V and J ends lost 4 bases and 8 bases, in that order; junction bases with no gene match: 7. The CDR3 region is CASSYDRGQDSPLHF. DNA of the CDR3: TGTGCCAGCAGCTATGACAGGGGCCAAGATTCACCCCTCCACTTT.

This clonotype was observed a few times. This rearrangement joins TRBV29-1 to TRBJ2-2, with unresolved D. CDR1 SQVTM and CDR2 ANQGSEA come from the germline V gene. This CDR3 is 13 amino acids long. V was pared by 4 bases and J by 7 bases, with 13 bases between. The CDR3 protein is CSVVQLQGGELFF. CDR3 nucleotide sequence: TGCAGCGTTGTACAGCTTCAAGGCGGGGAGCTGTTTTTT.

The V call is TRBV28, the J call TRBJ1-6; D is ambiguous. In germline, CDR1 is MDHEN, CDR2 SYDVKM. The CDR3 length is 16 residues. V was trimmed by 0 bases and J by 6 bases, leaving 12 bases between them. The CDR3 spells CASSLWLAVGNSPLHF. CDR3 nucleotide sequence: TGTGCCAGCAGTTTATGGTTGGCGGTGGGTAATTCACCCCTCCACTTT.

This chain links TRBV5-1 with TRBJ2-7; D possibly corresponds to TRBD1 (5 bases). Looked up from germline, CDR1 is SGHRS and CDR2 is YFSETQ. The V gene lost 0 bases and the J gene lost 2 bases, with 9 bases spanning the gap. The CDR3 has 14 amino acids. CDR3 in DNA: TGCGCCAGCAGCTTGGACGCAGGGACCTACGAGCAGTACTTC. The encoded protein is CASSLDAGTYEQYF. Supplemented by reference TRBV5-1 and TRBJ2-7, the full variable domain reads KAGVTQTPRYLIKTRGQQVTLSCSPISGHRSVSWYQQTPGQGLQFLFEYFSETQRNKGNFPGRFSGRQFSNSRSEMNVSTLELGDSALYLCASSLDAGTYEQYFGPGTRLTVT.

This clonotype was detected a few times. This sequence joins TRBV20-1 and TRBJ1-6; TRBD1 agrees at 9 bases. This CDR3 has 17 residues. Germline CDR1 is DFQATT and CDR2 is SNEGSKA (reference sequence). Losses at the gene ends were 5 bases for V and 7 bases for J; bases not matched to a gene: 15. CDR3 bases: TGCAGTGCTTTCTCCGGGACAGGGCAAAACGCAAATTCACCCCTCCACTTT. This encodes CSAFSGTGQNANSPLHF.

This clonotype was observed a handful of times. The chain recombines TRBV2 with TRBJ2-1; 7 nucleotides match TRBD2. Germline CDR1 SNHLY, CDR2 FYNNEI. V was clipped by 10 bases and J by 3 bases; unmatched bases: 9. CDR3 length: 14 amino acids. The CDR3 nucleotides read TGTGCCACGAGCGGGATCAAAATCTACAATGAGCAGTTCTTC. This codes for CATSGIKIYNEQFF.

The rearrangement links TRBV15 to TRBJ2-5; 9 positions agree with TRBD1. The trim removed 1 base at V and 3 bases at J, leaving 6 bases unmatched. This CDR3 comprises 16 residues. Germline V gene data show CDR1 as LNHNV and CDR2 as YYDKDF (reference sequence). This CDR3 is CATSRGLRDREETQYF. The CDR3 bases are TGTGCCACCAGCAGAGGACTCCGGGACAGGGAAGAGACCCAGTACTTC.

The chain has TRBV7-2 and TRBJ2-3, with TRBD2 identical over 7 bases. After removal of 4 bases from V and 2 bases from J, the junction contained 6 bases not matched to a gene. The germline V gene encodes CDR1 SGHTA and CDR2 FQGNSA. This CDR3 comprises 15 residues. CDR3 DNA sequence: TGTGCCAGCAGCTGGACTAGTCCGTTCACAGATACGCAGTATTTT. This codes for CASSWTSPFTDTQYF.

This rearrangement joins TRBV9 to TRBJ2-7; 9 nucleotides align to TRBD2. Germline V gives CDR1 SGDLS, CDR2 YYNGEE. The length of the CDR3 is 15 residues. Trimming cost V 2 bases and J 3 bases; bases outside gene matches: 6. The chain's CDR3 is CASSVSGSTGYEQYF. CDR3 sequence (DNA): TGTGCCAGCAGCGTTAGCGGGAGTACAGGCTACGAGCAGTACTTC.

This chain joins TRBV4-2 and TRBJ2-5, with TRBD2 identical over 9 bases. This CDR3 has 16 residues. CDR1 LGHNA and CDR2 YNFKEQ come from the germline V gene. V lost 4 bases and J lost 3; bases outside the gene matches: 9. DNA for the CDR3: TGTGCCAGCAGCCTGACTAGCGGTAGGAGCAAAGAGACCCAGTACTTC. As protein: CASSLTSGRSKETQYF.

The chain's CDR3 is CSVQGGYEQYF. The CDR3 nucleotides are TGCAGTGTTCAGGGTGGCTACGAGCAGTACTTC. This chain links TRBV20-1 with TRBJ2-7, with TRBD1 as a possible D gene (5 bases). With 7 bases removed from V and 3 bases from J, the gap between germline ends came to 10 bases. CDR3 length: 11 residues. Germline assignment: CDR1 DFQATT and CDR2 SNEGSKA (reference sequence).

This sequence joins TRBV7-9 and TRBJ2-1; a weak D match, TRBD1 (5 bases). Per the germline V gene, CDR1 is SEHNR and CDR2 is FQNEAQ (reference sequence). The CDR3 covers 18 residues. V dropped 5 bases and J dropped 2 bases, with 22 bases sitting between them. CDR3 amino acids: CASSHPRTQALTYNEQFF. Written as DNA, the CDR3 is TGTGCCAGCAGCCACCCCCGGACACAAGCCCTTACCTACAATGAGCAGTTCTTC.

This clonotype was seen a few times. V and J are TRBV5-1 and TRBJ2-7; 7 bases match TRBD2. The length of the CDR3 is 15 residues. The junction had 3 bases not matched to a gene; V was cut back by 0 bases and J by 0 bases. Germline V CDR1 and CDR2: SGHRS, YFSETQ. CDR3 sequence (DNA): TGCGCCAGCAGCTTGGAAAGCGGGGTCTCCTACGAGCAGTACTTC. Its translation is CASSLESGVSYEQYF.

Only a few counts were recorded for this clonotype. The chain has TRBV5-4 and TRBJ2-7, with 9 bases aligning to TRBD1. With 3 bases clipped from V and 2 bases from J, the junction kept 6 bases outside the gene matches. CDR1 is SGHNT, CDR2 YYREEE, per germline (reference sequence). The CDR3 extends over 15 amino acids. As DNA, the CDR3 is TGTGCCAGCAGCTCTAAGACAGGGGGACCCTACGAGCAGTACTTC. It encodes CASSSKTGGPYEQYF.

The rearrangement uses TRBV25-1 and TRBJ1-1, with D hard to call. V gave up 3 bases and J gave up 4 bases, with 18 bases separating them. The CDR3 extends over 16 amino acids. The V gene's germline CDR1 is MGHDK and CDR2 SYGVNS. CDR3 in amino acids: CASSDDGGGWRTEAFF. Here the CDR3 DNA reads TGTGCCAGCAGTGACGATGGTGGAGGGTGGCGCACTGAAGCTTTCTTT.

The rearrangement links TRBV2 to TRBJ1-3; the D gene is possibly TRBD1 (5 bases). The germline V gene has CDR1 SNHLY and CDR2 FYNNEI. Deletions cut 4 bases from V and 3 bases from J, with 10 bases between. The CDR3 contains 14 residues. CDR3 coding DNA: TGTGCCAGCAGTGGACAGCCTATTGGAAACACCATATATTTT. Its protein is CASSGQPIGNTIYF.

This clonotype turned up a few times. This chain connects TRBV7-9 to TRBJ1-2; the D gene is possibly TRBD1 (6 bases). Germline CDR1 and CDR2: SEHNR and FQNEAQ (reference sequence). This CDR3 region has 14 residues. Trimming removed 4 bases at V and 5 bases at J, with 14 bases between. The CDR3 region has the DNA TGTGCCAGCAGCTACGGGGGCAGTAAATATGGCTACACCTTC. It encodes CASSYGGSKYGYTF.

This clonotype has just a few counts. The V call is TRBV20-1, the J call TRBJ2-4; a weak D match, TRBD1 (6 bases). The ends were cut back, 0 bases at V and 1 base at J, with 19 bases in the middle. The CDR3 is 18 residues long. Germline-derived CDR1 and CDR2 are DFQATT and SNEGSKA (reference sequence). The chain's CDR3 is CSARDLQGSAWAKNIQYF. CDR3 bases: TGCAGTGCTAGAGATCTACAGGGATCGGCATGGGCCAAAAACATTCAGTACTTC.

The rearrangement joins TRBV5-4 to TRBJ1-1; a weak D match, TRBD1 (6 bases). Per the germline V gene, CDR1 is SGHNT and CDR2 is YYREEE (reference sequence). The CDR3 is 15 residues long. Trimming took off 6 bases at V and 5 bases at J, with 20 bases between the two ends. The CDR3 coding sequence is TGTGCCAGCACCGGGGGGGCTCCCGCCGGGACTGAAGCTTTCTTT. The encoded protein is CASTGGAPAGTEAFF.

This clonotype has at least ten counts. The CDR3 nucleotides read TGTGCCAGCAGAGCCGGGGGGTATGGCTACACCTTC. Its protein product is CASRAGGYGYTF. This rearrangement joins TRBV12-3 or TRBV12-4 to TRBJ1-2, with D perhaps matching TRBD1 (5 bases). V was pared by 6 bases and J by 5 bases, with 10 bases between. The CDR3 extends over 12 amino acids.

This clonotype was seen repeatedly, ten times or more. The V call is TRBV7-9, the J call TRBJ1-6, with D unclear. Per germline, CDR1 SEHNR and CDR2 FQNEAQ (reference sequence). V shed 1 base and J shed 8 bases, with 6 bases lying between them. This CDR3 has 13 amino acids. The CDR3 loop reads CASSLDNYSPLHF. The CDR3 coding sequence is TGTGCCAGCAGCTTAGACAACTATTCACCCCTCCACTTT.

This clonotype was counted a single time. This chain connects TRBV6-5 to TRBJ2-4, with a tentative D call TRBD2 (6 bases). Deletions cut 6 bases from V and 0 bases from J, with 9 bases between. The germline V gene has CDR1 MNHEY and CDR2 SVGAGI. The CDR3 consists of 14 residues. The CDR3 region has the DNA TGTGCCAGCAGGGCGGGGCTAGCCAAAAACATTCAGTACTTC. Protein: CASRAGLAKNIQYF.